This T cell receptor (beta chain) was profiled in a study of T cells in Graves' hyperthyroidism and ophthalmopathy. In its sample, this clonotype was seen many times. Its antigen is not identified. General observations from the study: In blood, most of the thyroid clonotypes expanded above 0.001 were also present. Ophthalmopathy cases were set apart from stable hyperthyroidism by a 13 V-J model. Model predictions of ophthalmopathy came a median roughly 6.7 months before onset.

Based on clinical symptoms, serum thyroxine and TRAb, thyroid ultrasound and orbital computed tomography, diagnoses were reached. This CDR3 is built from 15 residues. CDR1 is SGDLS and CDR2 is YYNGEE in the germline V gene. Trimming took off 4 bases at V and 0 bases at J, with 13 bases between the two ends. Amplified TCR beta CDR3 regions derived from RNA transcripts. In the first-round RT-PCR of the TCR CDR3, the HTBI primer set was used. Using its own MiXCR run on the multiplex PCR reads, TCRdb lists one record per CDR3 protein. The table lists roughly 500,000 distinct CDR3 sequences, more than 45% of them singletons.

This chain connects TRBV9 to TRBJ1-1; D unresolved. Sequencing was carried out using peripheral blood or thyroid tissue (not recorded which). This sequence originates from an adult woman with Graves' disease, either hyperthyroidism or ophthalmopathy (not recorded which). For the CDR3, the DNA is TGTGCCAGCAGCCGGCGGGTGGAATTGAACACTGAAGCTTTCTTT. Translating it yields CASSRRVELNTEAFF.